This TCR beta chain is drawn from a study of shared clonotypes between healthy human individuals. Study summary: Three CD4 naive, three CD4 memory, two CD8 naive and one CD8 memory plate were used per donor.

V lost 4 bases and J lost 5; bases outside the gene matches: 5. Germline V gene lookup returns CDR1 SGHRS and CDR2 YFSETQ. This CDR3 is built from 14 residues. The run depth of the assay was deep. Some clones are missing from TCRdb's copy, which holds only in-frame ones; the method was immunoSEQ multiplex PCR. The table lists about a million clones, 60% to 80% of them singletons. CD4+ cells were split into CD45RA+ naive and CD45RA-negative memory subsets. This clone was observed a few times. The sequenced sample consisted of memory CD4+ T cells sorted from blood. Sample subset: CD45RA-negative fraction. This receptor was identified in a man aged 18-30 years in good health. This chain joins TRBV5-1 and TRBJ1-4; the match to TRBD1 covers 7 bases. The CDR3 is CASSVGQRNEKLFF. As DNA, the CDR3 is TGCGCCAGCAGCGTGGGACAGAGAAATGAAAAACTGTTTTTT.